The 9 T cell receptor beta chains reported below all come from one sample, sequenced in a study of blood T cell repertoires in COVID-19. Measured with immunoSEQ multiplex PCR; TCRdb has only the in-frame clones, and not every one. The table includes around 250,000 clones, approximately 89% detected once. The sequenced sample consisted of peripheral blood. The receptors were gathered from a man between 35 and 55 years old with active or convalescent COVID-19.

The chain has TRBV12-5 and TRBJ1-5; D call uncertain. V lost 9 bases and J 1 base, leaving 10 bases between the germline ends. From germline, CDR1 is LGHNT and CDR2 FRNRAP. The CDR3 covers 13 residues. CDR3 nucleotide sequence: TGTGCTAGCGGTGGTAGAAGCAATCAGCCCCAGCATTTT. Encoded protein: CASGGRSNQPQHF.

This chain uses TRBV7-9 with TRBJ2-1, with 14 bases fitting TRBD2. With 11 bases clipped from V and 1 base from J, the junction kept 7 bases outside the gene matches. The CDR3 has 16 amino acids. Germline V gives CDR1 SEHNR, CDR2 FQNEAQ (reference sequence). The CDR3 loop reads CAGGTSGSSSYNEQFF. The DNA of the CDR3 is TGTGCCGGGGGGACTAGCGGGAGTTCGTCCTACAATGAGCAGTTCTTC.

This chain connects TRBV6-1 to TRBJ1-5; TRBD1 matches 9 bases. The V gene's germline CDR1 is MNHNS and CDR2 SASEGT. The CDR3 has 17 residues. J was trimmed by 2 bases and V by 4 bases; bases with no gene match: 9. This CDR3 is CASSGRDRASGNQPQHF. The CDR3 DNA is TGTGCCAGCAGTGGCCGGGACAGGGCGAGTGGCAATCAGCCCCAGCATTTT.

The chain recombines TRBV28 with TRBJ1-6; 8 nucleotides align to TRBD1. The germline V gene encodes CDR1 MDHEN and CDR2 SYDVKM. The CDR3 contains 15 residues. V lost 5 bases, J lost 13 bases, and 13 bases stayed unmatched. This CDR3 is CASSPWDRRVSPLHF. CDR3 nucleotides: TGTGCCAGCAGTCCCTGGGACAGGCGGGTTTCTCCCCTCCACTTT.

The chain recombines TRBV19 with TRBJ1-1; tentative D call: TRBD1 (6 bases). The CDR3 contains 16 residues. V dropped 5 bases and J dropped 4 bases, with 20 bases sitting between them. Germline V lookup: CDR1 LNHDA, CDR2 SQIVND (reference sequence). This CDR3 reads CASSSRGTQGSTEAFF. CDR3 coding DNA: TGTGCCAGTAGTTCCCGGGGTACACAGGGATCCACTGAAGCTTTCTTT.

The chain recombines TRBV10-2 with TRBJ2-1, with D hard to call. CDR1 is WSHSY and CDR2 is SAAADI in the germline V gene. CDR3 length equals 15 residues. Deletions cut 1 base from V and 0 bases from J, with 7 bases between. The CDR3 protein is CASSEYSRSYNEQFF. The CDR3 coding sequence is TGCGCCAGCAGTGAGTACTCCCGCTCCTACAATGAGCAGTTCTTC.

This rearrangement joins TRBV10-1 to TRBJ2-1; D gene ambiguous. The ends were cut back, 6 bases at V and 3 bases at J, with 9 bases in the middle. The germline V gene encodes CDR1 WNHNN and CDR2 SYGVQD (reference sequence). The CDR3 consists of 13 residues. The CDR3 region is CASSPTRYNEQFF. The CDR3 nucleotides read TGCGCCAGCAGCCCGACACGCTACAATGAGCAGTTCTTC.

There are a few counts of this clone. The CDR3 bases are TGTGCCAGCAGCCAAGATTGGACAACGAACACCGGGGAGCTGTTTTTT. Amino acids: CASSQDWTTNTGELFF. The J gene is TRBJ2-2, the V gene TRBV4-2; a weak D match, TRBD1 (5 bases). The CDR3 covers 16 residues. Between the trimmed V and J ends, which lost 0 bases and 0 bases, there was a span of 8 bases. Germline CDR1 is LGHNA and CDR2 is YNFKEQ.

The gene calls are TRBV4-2 and TRBJ1-1; no clear D gene. The CDR3 totals 12 residues. V was pared by 4 bases and J by 6 bases, with 9 bases between. Germline-derived CDR1 and CDR2 are LGHNA and YNFKEQ. CDR3 in DNA: TGTGCCAGCAGCCTGCCTAGAGCTGAAGCTTTCTTT. This gives the protein CASSLPRAEAFF.